This T cell receptor (beta chain) stems from a study of cytomegalovirus exposure and HLA in healthy donors. About the study: Roughly 80 million unique TCRs from HLA-typed donors were held in an early data release.

CDR1 and CDR2 (germline): MDHEN, SYDVKM. The CDR3 is 15 residues long. The V gene lost 6 bases and the J gene lost 1 base, with 12 bases spanning the gap. Vbeta (60) and Jbeta (13) primers were used in the PCR. Some clones are missing from TCRdb's copy, which holds only in-frame ones; the method was immunoSEQ multiplex PCR. The repertoire has tens of thousands of clones, around 62% of them found once; the top ten carry 3.5% to 4.5%. The TCR sequence derives from a male donor in good health and CMV-seropositive. Material for sequencing was PBMCs. V usage is TRBV28 and J usage is TRBJ2-2; perhaps TRBD1 as D (5 bases). CDR3 sequence: CASRLGQENTGELFF. DNA for the CDR3: TGTGCCAGCAGGCTGGGGCAGGAGAACACCGGGGAGCTGTTTTTT. The entire variable domain, with the rest obtained from reference TRBV28 and TRBJ2-2, is as follows: DVKVTQSSRYLVKRTGEKVFLECVQDMDHENMFWYRQDPGLGLRLIYFSYDVKMKEKGDIPEGYSVSREKKERFSLILESASTNQTSMYLCASRLGQENTGELFFGEGSRLTVL.